This TCR beta chain was identified during a study of blood T cell repertoires in COVID-19. Study-wide context: Specimens from acute and convalescent COVID-19 originated in the United States, Italy and Spain.

This CDR3 comprises 17 residues. The trim removed 3 bases at V and 1 base at J, leaving 5 bases unmatched. In germline, CDR1 is LNHDA, CDR2 SQIVND (reference sequence). Profiled with immunoSEQ multiplex PCR; TCRdb holds only in-frame clones, not every one. The table shows some 49,000 clones, with about 92% occurring only once. J is TRBJ2-1 and V is TRBV19; the match to TRBD2 covers 11 bases. This receptor was taken from a man in his sixties with COVID-19, enrolled during active disease. Sequencing input: peripheral blood. Here the CDR3 DNA reads TGTGCCAGTAGTATTCGGCGGACTAGCGGGTCCTACAATGAGCAGTTCTTC. Amino acids: CASSIRRTSGSYNEQFF.